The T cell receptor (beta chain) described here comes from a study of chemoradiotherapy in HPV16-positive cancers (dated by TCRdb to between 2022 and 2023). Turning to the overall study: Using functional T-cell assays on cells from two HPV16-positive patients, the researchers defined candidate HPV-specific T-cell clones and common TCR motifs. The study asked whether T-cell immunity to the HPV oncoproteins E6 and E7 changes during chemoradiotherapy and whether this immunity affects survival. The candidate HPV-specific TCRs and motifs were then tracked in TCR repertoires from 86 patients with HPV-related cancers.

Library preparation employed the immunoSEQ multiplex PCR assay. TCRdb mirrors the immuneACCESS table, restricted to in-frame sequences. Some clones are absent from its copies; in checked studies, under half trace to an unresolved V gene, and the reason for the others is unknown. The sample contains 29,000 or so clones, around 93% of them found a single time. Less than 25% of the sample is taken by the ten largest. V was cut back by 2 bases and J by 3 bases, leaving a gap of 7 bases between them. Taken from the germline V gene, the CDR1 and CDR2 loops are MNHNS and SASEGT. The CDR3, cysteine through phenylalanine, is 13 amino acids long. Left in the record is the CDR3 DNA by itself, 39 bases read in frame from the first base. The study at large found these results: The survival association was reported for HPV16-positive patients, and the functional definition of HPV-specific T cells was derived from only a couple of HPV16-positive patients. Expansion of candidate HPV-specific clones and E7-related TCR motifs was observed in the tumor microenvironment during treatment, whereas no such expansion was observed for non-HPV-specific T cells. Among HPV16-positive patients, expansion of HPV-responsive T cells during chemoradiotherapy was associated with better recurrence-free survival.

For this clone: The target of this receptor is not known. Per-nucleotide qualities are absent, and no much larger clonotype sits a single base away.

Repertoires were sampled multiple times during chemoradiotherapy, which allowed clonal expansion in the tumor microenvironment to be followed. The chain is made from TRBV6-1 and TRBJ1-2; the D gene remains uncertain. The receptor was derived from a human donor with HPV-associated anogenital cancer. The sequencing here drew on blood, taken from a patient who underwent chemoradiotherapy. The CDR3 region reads CASSEIHDYGYTF. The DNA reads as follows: TGTGCCAGCAGTGAAATCCACGACTATGGCTACACCTTC.